This T cell receptor beta chain was sequenced during a study of T-cell reconstitution after alpha-beta-depleted transplantation in children. Study-wide results and limits: By about two months after transplant, alpha-beta T cells reportedly arose from several hundred graft clones that had expanded. Newly produced T cells mostly accounted for T-cell counts and diversity one year post-transplant. Where some patients showed high TCRbeta diversity at day 60, it came from recipient T cells and thymic progenitors that had survived.

Unique molecular identifiers featured in how the TCRbeta library was prepared. One entry per CDR3 protein results from TCRdb running MiXCR on the PCR reads. The sample carries about 980,000 distinct CDR3 sequences, roughly 31% recorded once. This clonotype was picked up many times. Its cognate antigen is unknown. V was shortened by 1 base and J by 1 base, with 5 bases between the two germline ends. The CDR3 spans 13 residues. Looked up from germline, CDR1 is SGHRS and CDR2 is YFSETQ. The clonotype was recovered from a boy younger than two who had a stem cell transplant for SCID, so the T cells may come from the graft donor. The source material was PBMCs, mostly from graft donor cells, sampled 360 days after TCRalphabeta/CD19-depleted stem cell transplant. This sequence joins TRBV5-1 and TRBJ1-1; D call uncertain. This chain's CDR3 is CASSLRENTEAFF. The CDR3 bases are TGCGCCAGCAGCTTGAGAGAGAACACTGAAGCTTTCTTT.